This T cell receptor (beta chain) was obtained from a study of tumor and adjacent non-tumor tissue in lung cancer. Study background: On average, productive TCRbeta reads reached about 4 million per sample. Study-wide findings and caveats: Normal lung showed higher cumulative top 100 clone frequency than tumor.

The library came from three nested PCR rounds adapted from ARM-PCR protocols. TCRdb reprocessed the multiplex PCR reads via MiXCR and lists one record per CDR3 protein. The data show under 85,000 distinct CDR3 sequences, over 60% seen once. In this sample, this clonotype turned up a few times. The antigen remains unidentified. No DNA is shown, since the ends of the CDR3 on it are uncertain; the CDR3 is the one TCRdb lists. CDR1 and CDR2 from the germline V gene are MDHEN and SYDVKM. Inclusive of both ends, the CDR3 amounts to 15 amino acids. The template was RNA from unsorted bulk tissue. More than 3 cm separated this lung sample from the edge of the tumor.

This receptor was obtained from a man between 65 and 79 years old with non-small cell lung cancer. The sample was distant non-tumor lung tissue. The V gene is TRBV28, the J gene TRBJ1-5. This CDR3 is CASSILGNSNQPQHF.